This T cell receptor (beta chain) was identified in a study of blood T cell repertoires in COVID-19. At the level of the study: Nucleic acid was either cDNA or gDNA, and it came from T cells, B-cell-depleted T cells, or PBMCs.

Trimming removed 3 bases at V and 0 bases at J, with 9 bases between. The CDR3 spans 14 residues. The V gene's germline CDR1 is SGHVS and CDR2 FQNEAQ. Only in-frame clones appear in the TCRdb table, and some are missing; sequencing was by immunoSEQ multiplex PCR. Among around 420,000 clones listed, approximately 88% were seen once. Clinical history as reported by participants underpinned cohort assignment. This TCR was recovered from a woman in her thirties or forties with acute COVID-19. The specimen sequenced was PBMCs or T cells enriched from blood (not recorded which). The chain links TRBV7-8 to TRBJ2-7; D not resolved. The CDR3 bases are TGTGCCAGCAGCTTGAGCCGTTTCTCCTACGAGCAGTACTTC. Its protein product is CASSLSRFSYEQYF.